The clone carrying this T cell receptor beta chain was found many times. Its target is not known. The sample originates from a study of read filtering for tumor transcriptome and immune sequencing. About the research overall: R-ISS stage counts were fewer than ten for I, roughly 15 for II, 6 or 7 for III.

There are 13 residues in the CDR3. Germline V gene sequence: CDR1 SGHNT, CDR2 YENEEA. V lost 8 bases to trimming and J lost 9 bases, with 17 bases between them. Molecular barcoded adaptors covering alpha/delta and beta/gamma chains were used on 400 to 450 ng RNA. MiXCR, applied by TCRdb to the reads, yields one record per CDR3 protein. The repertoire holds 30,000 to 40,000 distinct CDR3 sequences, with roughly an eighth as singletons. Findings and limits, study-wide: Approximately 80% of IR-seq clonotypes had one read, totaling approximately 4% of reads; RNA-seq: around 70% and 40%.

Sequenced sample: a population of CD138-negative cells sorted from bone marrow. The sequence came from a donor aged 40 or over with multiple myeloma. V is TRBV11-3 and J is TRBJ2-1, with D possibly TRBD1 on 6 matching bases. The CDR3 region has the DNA TGTGCCAGCGAAACAGGGTGGGTTGGTGAGCAGTTCTTC. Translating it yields CASETGWVGEQFF.